One sample yielded the 24 T cell receptor beta chains listed below, sequenced in a study of cytomegalovirus exposure and HLA in healthy donors. PCR employed 60 Vbeta and 13 Jbeta primers. Only in-frame clones appear in the TCRdb table, and some are missing; sequencing was by immunoSEQ multiplex PCR. The table has 70,000 or so clones, about 74% seen once. The sample taken for sequencing was PBMCs. These receptors came from a woman in her sixties or seventies in good health and CMV-seropositive.

The chain has TRBV6-1 and TRBJ1-6, with 7 bases aligning to TRBD1. CDR1 is MNHNS and CDR2 is SASEGT in the germline V gene. V lost 6 bases to trimming and J lost 7 bases; unmatched junction nucleotides: 9. The CDR3 consists of 15 residues. The CDR3 DNA sequence: TGTGCCAGCAGCGAAACAGGGGTGGTAAATTCACCCCTCCACTTT. It encodes CASSETGVVNSPLHF.

The DNA for the CDR3 is TGTGCCAGTAGTCTCGGGACAGCCGACGGGCTCCACTTT. This codes for CASSLGTADGLHF. V is TRBV19 and J is TRBJ1-6, with 7 nucleotides matching TRBD1. Germline assignment: CDR1 LNHDA and CDR2 SQIVND (reference sequence). Trimming cost V 5 bases and J 16 bases; bases outside gene matches: 11. This CDR3 has 13 residues. Filled out from reference TRBV19 and TRBJ1-6, the complete variable domain reads DGGITQSPKYLFRKEGQNVTLSCEQNLNHDAMYWYRQDPGQGLRLIYYSQIVNDFQKGDIAEGYSVSREKKESFPLTVTSAQKNPTAFYLCASSLGTADGLHFGNGTRLTVT.

The chain is built from TRBV19 and TRBJ1-5; D possibly corresponds to TRBD1 (5 bases). The CDR3 is made up of 13 amino acids. Trimming shortened V by 7 bases and J by 4 bases, and 11 bases separated the two germline ends. Germline V gene lookup returns CDR1 LNHDA and CDR2 SQIVND (reference sequence). CDR3 DNA sequence: TGTGCCAGTATGGGGGGATGGAATCAGCCCCAGCATTTT. It specifies CASMGGWNQPQHF.

V gene TRBV19 combines with J gene TRBJ1-5, with TRBD1 matching over 12 bases. Germline loops: CDR1 LNHDA, CDR2 SQIVND (reference sequence). CDR3 length: 16 residues. V lost 5 bases, J lost 7 bases, and 9 bases stayed unmatched. The CDR3 nucleotides read TGTGCCAGTAGTTTAATTGGGACAGGGGGCCGGCAGCCCCAGCATTTT. It translates to CASSLIGTGGRQPQHF. The whole variable domain, remainder taken from reference TRBV19 and TRBJ1-5, is DGGITQSPKYLFRKEGQNVTLSCEQNLNHDAMYWYRQDPGQGLRLIYYSQIVNDFQKGDIAEGYSVSREKKESFPLTVTSAQKNPTAFYLCASSLIGTGGRQPQHFGDGTRLSIL.

The gene calls are TRBV30 and TRBJ1-2; the D gene is possibly TRBD1 (5 bases). The ends were cut back, 3 bases at V and 8 bases at J, with 10 bases in the middle. Germline lookup yields CDR1 GTSNPN and CDR2 SVGIG (reference sequence). This CDR3 has 11 residues. CDR3 in amino acids: CAWRGPKGYTF. The CDR3 region has the DNA TGTGCCTGGAGGGGGCCGAAGGGCTACACCTTC.

The V gene is TRBV19, the J gene TRBJ1-5, with 8 bases identical to TRBD1. The trim removed 5 bases at V and 7 bases at J, leaving 4 bases unmatched. This CDR3 has 13 residues. Per the germline V gene, CDR1 is LNHDA and CDR2 is SQIVND (reference sequence). The CDR3 region is CASSSDRGQPQHF. In nucleotides, the CDR3 is TGTGCCAGTAGTTCTGACAGGGGCCAGCCCCAGCATTTT.

This clone was recorded a few times. The V call is TRBV5-6, the J call TRBJ1-5; the D is unclear. The CDR3 extends over 15 amino acids. Germline V gives CDR1 SGHDT, CDR2 YYEEEE. V lost 3 bases to trimming and J lost 2 bases, with 12 bases between them. Written as DNA, the CDR3 is TGTGCCAGCAGCTCCACGGGGTTGGGCAATCAGCCCCAGCATTTT. Amino acids: CASSSTGLGNQPQHF.

On this clone itself: The sample has other DNA sequences that encode this CDR3 too. V gene TRBV9 combines with J gene TRBJ1-4; D may be TRBD1 (6 bases). V lost 3 bases to trimming and J lost 6 bases, with 12 bases between them. Germline CDR1 and CDR2: SGDLS and YYNGEE. The CDR3 extends over 14 amino acids. CDR3 protein: CASSGGGLHEKLFF. CDR3 DNA: TGTGCCAGCAGCGGGGGGGGGCTGCATGAAAAACTGTTTTTT.

The rearrangement links TRBV5-1 to TRBJ1-1; the match to TRBD1 covers 9 bases. The V gene's germline CDR1 is SGHRS and CDR2 YFSETQ. This CDR3 contains 16 residues. V lost 4 bases, J lost 3 bases, and 10 bases stayed unmatched. CDR3 in amino acids: CASSRRTGESDTEAFF. For the CDR3, the DNA is TGCGCCAGCAGCCGAAGGACAGGGGAAAGTGACACTGAAGCTTTCTTT.

The chain couples TRBV30 to TRBJ1-5, with TRBD1 identical over 9 bases. Per germline, CDR1 GTSNPN and CDR2 SVGIG (reference sequence). CDR3 length: 14 amino acids. The V and J ends lost 0 bases and 9 bases, in that order; junction bases with no gene match: 6. As DNA, the CDR3 is TGTGCCTGGAGTGTACAGGGGGCGTTGGGGCCCCAGCATTTT. Amino acid sequence: CAWSVQGALGPQHF.

This sequence joins TRBV4-1 and TRBJ2-7, with 10 bases matching TRBD2. This CDR3 contains 15 residues. Germline-derived CDR1 and CDR2 are MGHRA and YSYEKL. The V segment lost 1 base and the J segment 7 bases; nucleotides outside the gene matches: 7. Here the CDR3 DNA reads TGCGCCAGCAGCCAAGGAAGCGGGGGGGCAGGGGAGCAGTACTTC. It is translated as CASSQGSGGAGEQYF.

This clone was recorded only once. The chain couples TRBV30 to TRBJ2-2; no definite D call. This CDR3 comprises 14 residues. Germline V gene lookup returns CDR1 GTSNPN and CDR2 SVGIG (reference sequence). Trimming left V 0 bases short and J 6 bases short, with 11 bases between. This chain's CDR3 is CAWSVSAASGELFF. DNA of the CDR3: TGTGCCTGGAGTGTATCGGCGGCATCCGGGGAGCTGTTTTTT.

The J gene is TRBJ1-2, the V gene TRBV5-1, with 7 bases identical to TRBD1. The trim removed 3 bases at V and 0 bases at J, leaving 8 bases unmatched. CDR1 is SGHRS, CDR2 YFSETQ, per germline. This CDR3 contains 16 residues. The CDR3 reads CASSSGQSGANYGYTF. The CDR3 nucleotides are TGCGCCAGCAGCTCGGGACAGTCCGGTGCTAACTATGGCTACACCTTC.

This rearrangement joins TRBV5-1 to TRBJ2-5, with D possibly TRBD2 on 5 matching bases. CDR1 SGHRS and CDR2 YFSETQ come from the germline V gene. The CDR3 is 17 residues long. V lost 2 bases, J lost 5 bases, and 22 bases lay in between. The CDR3 nucleotides read TGCGCCAGCAGCTTAGGGTCAGCCAGCCACGGCGGGGAGACCCAGTACTTC. Translated, it gives CASSLGSASHGGETQYF.

V is TRBV12-5 and J is TRBJ2-1; possibly TRBD1 for D (6 bases). This CDR3 has 13 amino acids. Trimming removed 6 bases from V and 8 bases from J, with 14 bases in between. Per the germline V gene, CDR1 is LGHNT and CDR2 is FRNRAP. Written as DNA, the CDR3 is TGTGCTAGTGGGGAGGACAGAGGGGATGAGCAGTTCTTC. Its protein product is CASGEDRGDEQFF.

The rearrangement uses TRBV11-3 and TRBJ2-1; 7 nucleotides agree with TRBD1. After removal of 10 bases from V and 4 bases from J, the junction contained 7 bases not matched to a gene. Germline loops: CDR1 SGHNT, CDR2 YENEEA. CDR3 length equals 13 residues. As DNA, the CDR3 is TGTGCCACACAGGGGCAGCTATACAATGAGCAGTTCTTC. It specifies CATQGQLYNEQFF.

This clone rates as medium-sized. In nucleotides, the CDR3 is TGTGCCAGCAGCCTGACTAGCGGGGGCACAGATACGCAGTATTTT. As protein: CASSLTSGGTDTQYF. The chain is built from TRBV5-4 and TRBJ2-3; 11 bases match TRBD2. Germline V gives CDR1 SGHNT, CDR2 YYREEE (reference sequence). After removal of 4 bases from V and 1 base from J, the junction contained 2 bases not matched to a gene. The CDR3 runs 15 residues.

The chain employs TRBV20-1 and TRBJ2-7; 9 nucleotides match TRBD1. The CDR3 totals 11 residues. In germline, CDR1 is DFQATT, CDR2 SNEGSKA (reference sequence). The V segment lost 6 bases and the J segment 6 bases; nucleotides outside the gene matches: 3. CDR3 amino acids: CSARQGGEQYF. The CDR3 nucleotides read TGCAGTGCCAGACAGGGGGGCGAGCAGTACTTC.

The chain employs TRBV7-9 and TRBJ2-1; 9 positions agree with TRBD2. Germline trimming cut 5 bases from V and 4 bases from J; bases unmatched to any gene: 3. The CDR3 has 14 residues. CDR1 SEHNR and CDR2 FQNEAQ come from the germline V gene (reference sequence). The CDR3 DNA is TGTGCCAGCAGCCCTACTAGCGGGTACAATGAGCAGTTCTTC. Translation gives CASSPTSGYNEQFF.

V is TRBV2 and J is TRBJ2-5; 8 bases agree with TRBD2. V trimming: 5 bases; J trimming: 1 base; junction bases outside the gene matches: 6. CDR1 is SNHLY, CDR2 FYNNEI, per germline. There are 15 residues in the CDR3. CDR3 sequence: CASSTSSGFQETQYF. The CDR3 nucleotides are TGTGCCAGCAGTACTTCTAGCGGGTTCCAAGAGACCCAGTACTTC.

V usage is TRBV7-2 and J usage is TRBJ2-7, with TRBD1 matching over 11 bases. The V segment lost 5 bases and the J segment 3 bases; nucleotides outside the gene matches: 3. There are 14 residues in the CDR3. CDR1 SGHTA and CDR2 FQGNSA come from the germline V gene. CDR3 coding DNA: TGTGCCAGCAGCCGGGGACAGGGGGTCTACGAGCAGTACTTC. Residues: CASSRGQGVYEQYF. The full variable domain, rest sourced from reference TRBV7-2 and TRBJ2-7, is GAGVSQSPSNKVTEKGKDVELRCDPISGHTALYWYRQSLGQGLEFLIYFQGNSAPDKSGLPSDRFSAERTGGSVSTLTIQRTQQEDSAVYLCASSRGQGVYEQYFGPGTRLTVT.

The genes are TRBV4-1 and TRBJ2-7; TRBD2 might be the D (7 bases). This CDR3 region has 16 residues. The germline CDR1 and CDR2 sequences are MGHRA and YSYEKL. With 1 base removed from V and 3 bases from J, the gap between germline ends came to 16 bases. CDR3 sequence (DNA): TGCGCCAGCAGCCAAGCTGGGAGGGGGGGGAACTACGAGCAGTACTTC. Encoded protein: CASSQAGRGGNYEQYF.

The CDR3 here is CASSRDNNEQFF. The DNA of the CDR3 is TGTGCCAGCAGTCGGGATAACAATGAGCAGTTCTTC. The chain combines TRBV25-1 with TRBJ2-1; tentative D call: TRBD2 (5 bases). Per germline, CDR1 MGHDK and CDR2 SYGVNS. Trimming stripped 5 bases from V and 5 bases from J, with 7 bases between. The CDR3 is made up of 12 amino acids.

The chain carries TRBV28 and TRBJ1-2; 8 bases fit TRBD1. This CDR3 is built from 13 residues. V shed 4 bases, J shed 6 bases, and the junction held 4 bases outside the gene matches. Looked up from germline, CDR1 is MDHEN and CDR2 is SYDVKM. The CDR3 nucleotides are TGTGCCAGCAGTTCAACAGGGGGTAATGGCTACACCTTC. Translating gives CASSSTGGNGYTF.